Each of the 9 T cell receptor beta chains below was sequenced from the same sample in a study of tumor-infiltrating lymphocytes in primary liver carcinoma. The researchers produced TCR beta cDNA from approximately 0.45 ug total RNA with a constant-region primer. Slightly modified ARM-PCR, run as three nested multiplex PCR rounds, produced the TCR beta libraries. With TRBV1-TRBV30 forward primers and a C-beta reverse primer, the first two PCR rounds were run for about 10 cycles each. TCRdb fed the multiplex PCR reads into MiXCR, producing one record per CDR3 protein. Among about 120,000 distinct CDR3 sequences listed, 55% to 65% were seen once. Co-extracted RNA and DNA came from approximately 20-30 mg of unsorted bulk tissue. The sequenced sample was liver tumor tissue from sampling region 1. Subset noted: tumor region T1, superior pole. These receptors originate from a woman aged 60 to 75 with primary liver carcinoma and hepatitis B virus infection.

This chain connects TRBV28 to TRBJ2-5, with D unclear. CDR1 and CDR2 from the germline V gene are MDHEN and SYDVKM. This CDR3 is built from 12 residues. V was cut by 6 bases and J by 5 bases, with 10 bases left in between. The CDR3 reads CASSSLQETQYF. Written as DNA, the CDR3 is TGTGCCAGCAGCTCCCTCCAGGAGACCCAGTACTTC.

The rearrangement uses TRBV27 and TRBJ2-7, with 13 bases fitting TRBD2. In germline, CDR1 is MNHEY, CDR2 SMNVEV (reference sequence). The CDR3 is made up of 16 amino acids. V gave up 4 bases and J gave up 2 bases; unmatched junction bases: 5. The DNA for the CDR3 is TGTGCCAGCAGTTCCAGACTAGCGGGGGGAACCTACGAGCAGTACTTC. Its protein product is CASSSRLAGGTYEQYF.

Concerning this clonotype itself: One junction end disagrees with the germline gene, perhaps due to a read error. The V call is TRBV6-1, the J call TRBJ1-6; D ambiguous. This CDR3 is built from 14 residues. CDR1 is MNHNS, CDR2 SASEGT, per germline. CDR3 in DNA: TGTGCCAGCCCTGTCAACACGGAACACTCACCCCTCCACTTC. It specifies CASPVNTEHSPLHF.

This clonotype has ten or more counts. The chain couples TRBV5-1 to TRBJ1-1; TRBD1 aligns across 7 bases. The germline CDR1 and CDR2 sequences are SGHRS and YFSETQ. V was pared by 6 bases and J by 0 bases, with 11 bases of the junction left unmatched. The CDR3 loop spans 16 amino acids. The CDR3 DNA reads TGCGCCAGCAACCCCAGGGGGTTGGGGATGAACACTGAAGCTTTCTTT. Its protein is CASNPRGLGMNTEAFF.

Worth noting for this clonotype: A read error may be the cause here, since a much bigger clone is one base away. The chain uses TRBV6-5 and TRBJ2-1, with 8 bases that match TRBD2. This CDR3 spans 15 amino acids. V was clipped by 5 bases and J by 3 bases; unmatched bases: 6. Germline-derived CDR1 and CDR2 are MNHEY and SVGAGI. CDR3 DNA: TGTGCCAGCAGTACGGGACTAGGGTACTACAATGAGCAGTTCTTC. Protein: CASSTGLGYYNEQFF.

Details on this clonotype: This clone may be a read error of a much larger clone one base away. This chain connects TRBV6-6 to TRBJ1-1; no reliable D call. The germline V gene has CDR1 MNHNY and CDR2 SVGAGI (reference sequence). V was cut by 10 bases and J by 3 bases, with 9 bases left in between. The CDR3 is made up of 11 amino acids. CDR3 residues: CATKRDTEAFF. DNA of the CDR3: TGTGCCACCAAACGGGACACTGAAGCTTTCTTT.

By share, this clonotype ranks as large (0.1 to 1%). The rearrangement joins TRBV11-2 to TRBJ1-3, with 9 positions matching TRBD1. CDR1 is SGHAT, CDR2 FQNNGV, per germline. The CDR3 has 19 residues. V lost 4 bases to trimming and J lost 0 bases; unmatched junction nucleotides: 13. The CDR3 is CASSSRPDRGAYSGNTIYF. The CDR3 nucleotides read TGTGCCAGCAGCTCACGCCCGGACAGGGGAGCGTACTCTGGAAACACCATATATTTT.

Comments on this clonotype: Germline is not matched at one junction end, which may reflect a read error. This rearrangement joins TRBV4-1 to TRBJ1-5; D is ambiguous. Germline CDR1 is MGHRA and CDR2 is YSYEKL. This CDR3 has 15 amino acids. The CDR3 region has the DNA TGCGCCAGCAGCGAAAGGTTGAGTAGCAAACAGCCCCAGCATTTT. It yields the protein CASSERLSSKQPQHF.

Turning to this clonotype: The junction shows a germline mismatch at one end, possibly a read error. J is TRBJ2-1 and V is TRBV6-6, with D possibly TRBD2 on 6 matching bases. The CDR3 sequence is 14 residues long. Germline CDR1 and CDR2: MNHNY and SVGAGI (reference sequence). The CDR3 protein is CTSNHGGSYNEQFF. The DNA of the CDR3 is TGTACCAGTAACCACGGGGGTTCCTACAATGAGCAGTTCTTC.